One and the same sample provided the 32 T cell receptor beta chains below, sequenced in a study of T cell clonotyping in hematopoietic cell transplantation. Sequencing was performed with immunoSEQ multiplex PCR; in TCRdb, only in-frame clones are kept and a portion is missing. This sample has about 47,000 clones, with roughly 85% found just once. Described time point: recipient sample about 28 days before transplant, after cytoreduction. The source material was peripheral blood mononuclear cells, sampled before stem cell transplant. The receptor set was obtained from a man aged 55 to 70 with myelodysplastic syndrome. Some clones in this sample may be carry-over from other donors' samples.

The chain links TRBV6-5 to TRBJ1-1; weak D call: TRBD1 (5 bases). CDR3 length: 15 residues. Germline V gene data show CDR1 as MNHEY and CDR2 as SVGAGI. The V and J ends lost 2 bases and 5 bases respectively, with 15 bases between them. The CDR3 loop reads CASSYRSEGRTEAFF. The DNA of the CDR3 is TGTGCCAGCAGTTACCGGTCGGAGGGACGGACTGAAGCTTTCTTT.

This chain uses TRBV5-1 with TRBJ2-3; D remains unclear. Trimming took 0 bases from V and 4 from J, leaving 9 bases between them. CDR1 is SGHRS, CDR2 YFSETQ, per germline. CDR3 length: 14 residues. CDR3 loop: CASSLAFEADTQYF. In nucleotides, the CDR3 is TGCGCCAGCAGCTTGGCCTTCGAGGCAGATACGCAGTATTTT.

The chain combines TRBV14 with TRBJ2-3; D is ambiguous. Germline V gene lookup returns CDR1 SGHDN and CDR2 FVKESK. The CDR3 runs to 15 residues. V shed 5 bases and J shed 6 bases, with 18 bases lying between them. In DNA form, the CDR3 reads TGTGCCAGCAGCTTCGGTGGCAGGAATGGGGATACGCAGTATTTT. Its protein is CASSFGGRNGDTQYF.

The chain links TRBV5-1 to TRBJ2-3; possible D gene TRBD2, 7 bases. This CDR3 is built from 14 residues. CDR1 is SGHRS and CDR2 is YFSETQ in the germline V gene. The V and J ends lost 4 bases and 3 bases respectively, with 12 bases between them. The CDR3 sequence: CASSEGGWTDTQYF. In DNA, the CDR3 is TGCGCCAGCAGCGAGGGGGGGTGGACAGATACGCAGTATTTT.

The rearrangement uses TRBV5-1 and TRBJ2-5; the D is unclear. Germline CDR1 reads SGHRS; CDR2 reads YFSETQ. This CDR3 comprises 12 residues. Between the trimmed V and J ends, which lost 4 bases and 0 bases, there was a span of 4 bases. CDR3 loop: CASSRYQETQYF. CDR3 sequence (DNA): TGCGCCAGCAGCAGGTACCAAGAGACCCAGTACTTC.

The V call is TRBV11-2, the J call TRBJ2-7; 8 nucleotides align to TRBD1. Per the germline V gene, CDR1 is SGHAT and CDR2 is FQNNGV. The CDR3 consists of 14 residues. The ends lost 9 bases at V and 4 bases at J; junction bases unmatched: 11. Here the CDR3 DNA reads TGTGCCAGGACCGGGACAGGCTCAACGTACGAGCAGTACTTC. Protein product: CARTGTGSTYEQYF.

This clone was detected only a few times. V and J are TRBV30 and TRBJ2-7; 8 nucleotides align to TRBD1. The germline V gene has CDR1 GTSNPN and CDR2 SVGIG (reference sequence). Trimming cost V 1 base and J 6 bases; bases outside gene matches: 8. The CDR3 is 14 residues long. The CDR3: CAWSGDRNSPEQYF. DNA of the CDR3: TGTGCCTGGAGTGGGGACAGGAACAGCCCCGAGCAGTACTTC.

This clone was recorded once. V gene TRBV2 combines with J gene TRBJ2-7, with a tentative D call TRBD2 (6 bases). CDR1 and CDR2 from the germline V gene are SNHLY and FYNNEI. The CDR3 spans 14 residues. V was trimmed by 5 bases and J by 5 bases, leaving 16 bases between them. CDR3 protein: CASSFSGGRNEQYF. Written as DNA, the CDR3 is TGTGCCAGCAGTTTCTCCGGGGGTCGGAACGAGCAGTACTTC.

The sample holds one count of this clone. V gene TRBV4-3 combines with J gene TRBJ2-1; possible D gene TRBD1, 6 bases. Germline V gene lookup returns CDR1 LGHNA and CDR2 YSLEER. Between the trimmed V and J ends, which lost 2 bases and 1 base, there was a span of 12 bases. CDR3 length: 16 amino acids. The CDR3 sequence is CASSQNRDISYNEQFF. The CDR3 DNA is TGCGCCAGCAGCCAAAACCGGGACATTTCCTACAATGAGCAGTTCTTC.

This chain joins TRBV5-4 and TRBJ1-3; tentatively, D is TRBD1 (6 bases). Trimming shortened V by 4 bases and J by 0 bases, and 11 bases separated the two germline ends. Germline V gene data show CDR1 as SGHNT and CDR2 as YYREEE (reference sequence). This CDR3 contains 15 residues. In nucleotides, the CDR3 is TGTGCCAGCAGCCCGGACAGAAGCTCTGGAAACACCATATATTTT. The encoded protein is CASSPDRSSGNTIYF. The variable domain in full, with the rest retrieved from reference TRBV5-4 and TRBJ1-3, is ETGVTQSPTHLIKTRGQQVTLRCSSQSGHNTVSWYQQALGQGPQFIFQYYREEENGRGNFPPRFSGLQFPNYSSELNVNALELDDSALYLCASSPDRSSGNTIYFGEGSWLTVV.

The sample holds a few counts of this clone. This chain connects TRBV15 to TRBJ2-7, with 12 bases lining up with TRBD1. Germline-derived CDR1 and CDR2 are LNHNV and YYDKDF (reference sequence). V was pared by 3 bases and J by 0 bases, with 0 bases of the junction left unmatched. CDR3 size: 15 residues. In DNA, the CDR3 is TGTGCCACCAGCAGGGGACAGGGGGCCTCCTACGAGCAGTACTTC. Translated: CATSRGQGASYEQYF.

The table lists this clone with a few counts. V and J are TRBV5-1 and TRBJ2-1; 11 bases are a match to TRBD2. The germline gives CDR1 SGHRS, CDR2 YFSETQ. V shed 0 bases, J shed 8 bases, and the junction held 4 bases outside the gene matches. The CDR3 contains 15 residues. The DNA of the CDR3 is TGCGCCAGCAGCTTGGGTAGCGGGGGGGCGGATGAGCAGTTCTTC. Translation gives CASSLGSGGADEQFF.

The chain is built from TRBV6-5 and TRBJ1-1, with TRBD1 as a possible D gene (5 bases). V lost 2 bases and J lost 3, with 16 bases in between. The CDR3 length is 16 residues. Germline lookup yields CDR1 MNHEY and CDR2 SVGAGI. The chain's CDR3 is CASSYGRGLRDTEAFF. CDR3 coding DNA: TGTGCCAGCAGTTACGGAAGGGGACTCCGGGACACTGAAGCTTTCTTT.

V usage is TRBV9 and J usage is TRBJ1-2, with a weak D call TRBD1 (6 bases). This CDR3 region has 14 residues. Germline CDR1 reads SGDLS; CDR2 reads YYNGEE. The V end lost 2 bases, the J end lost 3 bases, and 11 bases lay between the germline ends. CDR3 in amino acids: CASSVTGYDYGYTF. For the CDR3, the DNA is TGTGCCAGCAGCGTTACAGGGTACGACTATGGCTACACCTTC.

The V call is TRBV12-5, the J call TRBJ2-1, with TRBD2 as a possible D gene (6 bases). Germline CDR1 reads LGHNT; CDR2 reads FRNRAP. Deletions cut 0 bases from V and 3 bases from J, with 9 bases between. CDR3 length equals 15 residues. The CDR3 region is CASGLVGGNYNEQFF. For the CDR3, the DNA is TGTGCTAGTGGTTTGGTCGGGGGTAACTACAATGAGCAGTTCTTC.

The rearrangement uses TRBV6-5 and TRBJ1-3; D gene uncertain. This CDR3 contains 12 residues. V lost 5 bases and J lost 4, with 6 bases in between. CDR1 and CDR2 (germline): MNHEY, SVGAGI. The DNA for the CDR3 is TGTGCCAGCAGTCCGGGGGGAAACACCATATATTTT. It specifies CASSPGGNTIYF.

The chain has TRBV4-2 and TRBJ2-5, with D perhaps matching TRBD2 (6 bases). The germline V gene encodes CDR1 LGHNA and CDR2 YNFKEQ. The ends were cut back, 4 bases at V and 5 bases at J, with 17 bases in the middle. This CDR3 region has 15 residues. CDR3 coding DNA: TGTGCCAGCAGCCGGGTGGAGGGGTTTCAGGAGACCCAGTACTTC. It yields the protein CASSRVEGFQETQYF.

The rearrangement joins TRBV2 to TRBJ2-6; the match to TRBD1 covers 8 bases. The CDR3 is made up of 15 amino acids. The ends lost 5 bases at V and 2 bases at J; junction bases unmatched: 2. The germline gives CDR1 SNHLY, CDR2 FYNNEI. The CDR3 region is CASSLQGAGANVLTF. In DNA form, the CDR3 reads TGTGCCAGCAGTTTACAGGGGGCTGGGGCCAACGTCCTGACTTTC.

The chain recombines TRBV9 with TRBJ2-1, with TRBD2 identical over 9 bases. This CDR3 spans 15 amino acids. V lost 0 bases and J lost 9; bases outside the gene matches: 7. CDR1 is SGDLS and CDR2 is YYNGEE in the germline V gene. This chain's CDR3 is CASSVEPGTSTEQFF. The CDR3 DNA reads TGTGCCAGCAGCGTAGAGCCCGGGACTAGCACTGAGCAGTTCTTC.

CDR3 region: CASSLERASTDTQYF. The CDR3 region has the DNA TGCGCCAGCAGCTTGGAGCGGGCGAGCACAGATACGCAGTATTTT. The rearrangement joins TRBV5-1 to TRBJ2-3, with D possibly matching TRBD2 (6 bases). Germline V gene sequence: CDR1 SGHRS, CDR2 YFSETQ. The CDR3 has 15 amino acids. V dropped 0 bases and J dropped 0 bases, with 8 bases sitting between them.

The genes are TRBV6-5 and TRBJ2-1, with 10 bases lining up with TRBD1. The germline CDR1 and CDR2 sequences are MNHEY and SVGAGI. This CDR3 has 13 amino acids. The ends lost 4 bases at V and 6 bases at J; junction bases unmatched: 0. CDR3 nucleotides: TGTGCCAGCAGTTGGACAGGGGGCAATGAGCAGTTCTTC. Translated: CASSWTGGNEQFF.

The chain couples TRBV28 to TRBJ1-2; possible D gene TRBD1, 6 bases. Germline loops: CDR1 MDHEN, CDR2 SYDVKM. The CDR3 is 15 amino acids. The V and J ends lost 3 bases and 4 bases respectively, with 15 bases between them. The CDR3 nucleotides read TGTGCCAGCAGTTTGGGGGGCGGAAATCCCTATGGCTACACCTTC. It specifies CASSLGGGNPYGYTF.

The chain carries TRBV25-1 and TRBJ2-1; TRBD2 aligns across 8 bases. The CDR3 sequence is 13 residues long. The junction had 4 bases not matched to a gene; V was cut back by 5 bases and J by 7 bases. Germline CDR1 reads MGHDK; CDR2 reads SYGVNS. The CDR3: CASSISGGNEQFF. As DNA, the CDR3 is TGTGCCAGCAGTATCAGCGGGGGTAATGAGCAGTTCTTC. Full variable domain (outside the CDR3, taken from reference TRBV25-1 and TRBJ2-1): EADIYQTPRYLVIGTGKKITLECSQTMGHDKMYWYQQDPGMELHLIHYSYGVNSTEKGDLSSESTVSRIRTEHFPLTLESARPSHTSQYLCASSISGGNEQFFGPGTRLTVL.

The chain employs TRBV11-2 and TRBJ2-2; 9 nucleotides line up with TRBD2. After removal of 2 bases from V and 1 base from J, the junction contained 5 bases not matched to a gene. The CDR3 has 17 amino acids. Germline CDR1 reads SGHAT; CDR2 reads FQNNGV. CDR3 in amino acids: CASSLRSGGRNTGELFF. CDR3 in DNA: TGTGCCAGCAGCTTAAGGAGCGGGGGGCGGAACACCGGGGAGCTGTTTTTT.

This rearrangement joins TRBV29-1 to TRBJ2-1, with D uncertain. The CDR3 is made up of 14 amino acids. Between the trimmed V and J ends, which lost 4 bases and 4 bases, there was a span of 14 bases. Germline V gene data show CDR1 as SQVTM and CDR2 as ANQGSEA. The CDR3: CSVVGTGVYNEQFF. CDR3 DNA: TGCAGCGTTGTTGGCACCGGTGTTTACAATGAGCAGTTCTTC.

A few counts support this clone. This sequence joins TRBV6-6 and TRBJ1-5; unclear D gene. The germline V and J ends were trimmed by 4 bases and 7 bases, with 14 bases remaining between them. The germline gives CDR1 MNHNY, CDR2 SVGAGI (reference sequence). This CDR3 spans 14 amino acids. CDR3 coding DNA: TGTGCCAGCAGTTCCCCCAGCTCGGGGCAGCCCCAGCATTTT. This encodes CASSSPSSGQPQHF.

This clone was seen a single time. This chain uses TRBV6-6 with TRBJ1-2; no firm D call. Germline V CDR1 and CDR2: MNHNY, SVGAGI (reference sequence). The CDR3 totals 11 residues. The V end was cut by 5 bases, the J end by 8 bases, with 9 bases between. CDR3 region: CASSPEYGYTF. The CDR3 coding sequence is TGTGCCAGCAGTCCAGAATACGGCTACACCTTC.

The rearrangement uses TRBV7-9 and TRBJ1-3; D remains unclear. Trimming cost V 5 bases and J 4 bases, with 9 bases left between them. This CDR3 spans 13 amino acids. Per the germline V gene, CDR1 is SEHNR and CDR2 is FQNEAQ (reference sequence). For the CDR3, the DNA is TGTGCCAGCAGCCCCTCCCCAGGAAACACCATATATTTT. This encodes CASSPSPGNTIYF.

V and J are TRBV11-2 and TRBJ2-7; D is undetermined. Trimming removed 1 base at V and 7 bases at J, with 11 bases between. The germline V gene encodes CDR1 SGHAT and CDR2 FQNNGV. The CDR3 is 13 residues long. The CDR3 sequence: CASSLAYLPEQYF. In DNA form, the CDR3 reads TGTGCCAGCAGCTTAGCTTACCTTCCTGAGCAGTACTTC.

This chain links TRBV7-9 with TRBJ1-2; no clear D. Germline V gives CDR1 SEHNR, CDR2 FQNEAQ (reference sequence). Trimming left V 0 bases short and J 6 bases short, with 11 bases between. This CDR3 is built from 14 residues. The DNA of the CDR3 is TGTGCCAGCAGCTTAGCGGGTGGCGGGGATGGCTACACCTTC. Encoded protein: CASSLAGGGDGYTF.

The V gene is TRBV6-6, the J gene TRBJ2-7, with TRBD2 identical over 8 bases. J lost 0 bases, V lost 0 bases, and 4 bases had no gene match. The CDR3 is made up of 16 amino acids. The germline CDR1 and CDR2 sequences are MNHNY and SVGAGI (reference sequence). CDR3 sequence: CASSYSGGGYSYEQYF. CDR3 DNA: TGTGCCAGCAGTTACTCCGGGGGGGGATACTCCTACGAGCAGTACTTC.

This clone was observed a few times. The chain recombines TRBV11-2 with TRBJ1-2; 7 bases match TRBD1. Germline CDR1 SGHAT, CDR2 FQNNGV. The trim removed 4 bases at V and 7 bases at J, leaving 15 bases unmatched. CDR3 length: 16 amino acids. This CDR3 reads CASSSLSGTAPFGYTF. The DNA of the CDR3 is TGTGCCAGCAGCTCCCTTTCCGGGACAGCGCCCTTTGGCTACACCTTC.